This T cell receptor (beta chain) was profiled in a study of beta chain features in type 1 diabetes. Study results and caveats: Comparison showed that naive, central memory and Treg TCRB repertoires appeared more similar among patients than among healthy donors.

Germline V gene lookup returns CDR1 SGHTA and CDR2 FQGNSA. J lost 3 bases, V lost 5 bases, and 5 bases had no gene match. This CDR3 region has 16 residues. Points on this clone: Its cognate antigen is unknown.

The isolated RNA, all of it, was reverse transcribed, so expressed TCRB transcripts were what got sequenced. Assay used: immunoSEQ multiplex PCR; TCRdb lists only in-frame clones, some missing. Of around 150,000 clones listed, 6.9% are singletons. This clonotype originated in a woman aged 30 to 39 in good health. Material: central memory CD4+ T cells from blood. V is TRBV7-2 and J is TRBJ1-4; 11 bases agree with TRBD1. The CDR3 spells CASSVGTGGPNEKLFF. CDR3 in DNA: TGTGCCAGCAGCGTCGGGACAGGGGGTCCTAATGAAAAACTGTTTTTT. Complete variable domain (other parts from reference TRBV7-2 and TRBJ1-4): GAGVSQSPSNKVTEKGKDVELRCDPISGHTALYWYRQSLGQGLEFLIYFQGNSAPDKSGLPSDRFSAERTGGSVSTLTIQRTQQEDSAVYLCASSVGTGGPNEKLFFGSGTQLSVL.